These T cell receptor beta chains were read from a single sample in a study of shared clonotypes between healthy human individuals. Repertoires were generated with immunoSEQ multiplex PCR, while TCRdb's copy carries only in-frame clones and drops some. The data contain 2,500,000 or so clones, less than 95% of them singletons. Sequencing was performed on naive CD4+ T cells from PBMCs. These receptor sequences come from a man younger than 30 in good health. Some clones in this sample may be carry-over from other donors' samples. CDR3s include the opening cysteine and the closing phenylalanine or tryptophan. A D gene is named only where the DNA matches it firmly. Size is omitted from some rows. Given values are once, few, many or a class for expanded clones.

D	V	J	size	CDR3	DNA
NA	TRBV5-1	TRBJ2-5	NA	CASSVHQGETQYF	TGCGCCAGCAGCGTACACCAGGGAGAGACCCAGTACTTC
NA	TRBV28	TRBJ2-3	NA	CASSFALSGASTDTQYF	TGTGCCAGCAGTTTCGCTCTTAGCGGAGCTAGCACAGATACGCAGTATTTT
TRBD1	TRBV5-8	TRBJ1-2	NA	CASSHRTGYGYTF	TGTGCCAGCAGTCATAGGACAGGCTATGGCTACACCTTC
NA	TRBV5-3	TRBJ1-5	few	CANPTVQPQHF	TGTGCCAACCCGACAGTGCAGCCCCAGCATTTT
NA	TRBV6-5	TRBJ1-1	NA	CASRYTGTRNTEAFF	TGTGCCAGCAGGTATACCGGGACAAGGAACACTGAAGCTTTCTTT
NA	TRBV5-4	TRBJ1-1	NA	CASNDRGWDTEAFF	TGTGCCAGCAACGACCGGGGGTGGGACACTGAAGCTTTCTTT
NA	TRBV11-2	TRBJ1-1	NA	CASRMGAFEAFF	TGTGCCAGCAGGATGGGTGCGTTTGAAGCTTTCTTT
NA	TRBV5-8	TRBJ2-7	NA	CASSFTGSLYEQYF	TGTGCCAGCAGCTTCACGGGCTCTCTCTACGAGCAGTACTTC
TRBD1	TRBV4-2	TRBJ2-7	NA	CASSLTGTGAYEQYF	TGTGCCAGCAGCCTGACCGGGACAGGGGCCTACGAGCAGTACTTC
TRBD2	TRBV5-1	TRBJ2-1	NA	CASSPWTSGSNEQFF	TGCGCCAGCAGCCCTTGGACTAGCGGGAGCAATGAGCAGTTCTTC
NA	TRBV30	TRBJ1-4	few	CAWSVGGSDEKLFF	TGTGCCTGGAGTGTGGGTGGGTCTGATGAAAAACTGTTTTTT
NA	TRBV7-3	TRBJ1-3	few	CASSLTGTGNTIYF	TGTGCCAGCAGCTTAACAGGGACTGGAAACACCATATATTTT
NA	TRBV10-1	TRBJ2-7	NA	CASSAIRGAYEQYF	TGCGCCAGCAGTGCTATTCGGGGAGCCTACGAGCAGTACTTC